This TCR beta chain originates from a study of long-term antiretroviral therapy in people with HIV. Remarks on this clone: Antigen specificity is unknown.

Sequencing relied on immunoSEQ assay v3.0, run at survey level. Clones were sequenced by immunoSEQ multiplex PCR, and TCRdb holds only the in-frame ones, with some missing. The sample carries 9,500 or so clones, roughly three quarters recorded once. Trimming shortened V by 4 bases and J by 4 bases, and 16 bases separated the two germline ends. This CDR3 contains 14 residues. From germline, CDR1 is SQVTM and CDR2 ANQGSEA. Points from the study as a whole: Repertoires looked antigen-experienced, with only a slight naive shift after ART.

The sequences come from unsorted PBMCs, collected 1.8 years before starting antiretroviral therapy. The receptor was isolated from a man in his forties with HIV. This chain joins TRBV29-1 and TRBJ1-1; a weak D match, TRBD1 (5 bases). The CDR3 bases are TGCAGCGTTGGTTCCGGGACTGTCGGCACTGAAGCTTTCTTT. Translation: CSVGSGTVGTEAFF.